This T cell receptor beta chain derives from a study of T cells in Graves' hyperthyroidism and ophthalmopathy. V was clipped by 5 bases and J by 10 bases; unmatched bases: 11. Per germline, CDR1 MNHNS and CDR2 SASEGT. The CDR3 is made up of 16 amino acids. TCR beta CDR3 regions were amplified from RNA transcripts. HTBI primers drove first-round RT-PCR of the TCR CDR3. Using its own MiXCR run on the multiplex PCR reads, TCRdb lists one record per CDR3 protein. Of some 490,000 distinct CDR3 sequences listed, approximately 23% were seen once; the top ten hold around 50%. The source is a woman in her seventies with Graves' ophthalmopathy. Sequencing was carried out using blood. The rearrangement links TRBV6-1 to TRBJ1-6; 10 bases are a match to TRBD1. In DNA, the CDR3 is TGTGCCAGCAGTCTAACCCGGGACAGGGGACGGTCACCCCTCCACTTT. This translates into CASSLTRDRGRSPLHF.